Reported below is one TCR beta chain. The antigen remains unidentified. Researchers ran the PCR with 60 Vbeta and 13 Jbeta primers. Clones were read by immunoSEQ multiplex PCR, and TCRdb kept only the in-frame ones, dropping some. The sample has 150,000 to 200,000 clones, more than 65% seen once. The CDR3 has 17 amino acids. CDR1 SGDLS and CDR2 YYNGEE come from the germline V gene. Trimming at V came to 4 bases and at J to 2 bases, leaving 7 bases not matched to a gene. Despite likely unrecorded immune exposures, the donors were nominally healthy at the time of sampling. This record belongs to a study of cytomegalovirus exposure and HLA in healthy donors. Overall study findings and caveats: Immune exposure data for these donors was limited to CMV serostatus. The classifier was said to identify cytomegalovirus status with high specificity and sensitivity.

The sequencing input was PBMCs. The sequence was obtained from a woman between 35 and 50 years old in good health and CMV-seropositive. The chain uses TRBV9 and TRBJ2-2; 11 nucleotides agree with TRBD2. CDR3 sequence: CASSPFGTSGNTGELFF. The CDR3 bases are TGTGCCAGCAGCCCCTTCGGGACTAGCGGTAACACCGGGGAGCTGTTTTTT.